Presented here are 16 T cell receptor beta chains from one specimen sequenced in a study of T cells after yellow fever vaccination (dated 2019 in TCRdb). The library was produced with 5' RACE. The instrument was an Illumina HiSeq 2500. TCRdb reprocessed the public reads (quality trimming at Q25 with fastp, clone calling with MiXCR) and kept in-frame beta chains. Duplicate CDR3 protein sequences are folded into a single record with the most common DNA and genes. A total of just under 600,000 distinct CDR3 sequences appear in this sample, less than 15% of them only once. Clones ranked in the top ten supply over 11% of the sample. The sample's treatment or condition label, in plain terms: live attenuated yellow fever vaccine strain. The specimen was PBMCs, collected on the day of the yellow fever booster vaccination. The receptor set was obtained from a man aged 25 to 40 who received the YFV17D yellow fever vaccine.

This clonotype was seen a handful of times. The V call is TRBV20-1, the J call TRBJ2-5, with no clear D. V was clipped by 6 bases and J by 1 base, with 6 bases between them. This CDR3 comprises 11 residues. Germline CDR1 DFQATT, CDR2 SNEGSKA (reference sequence). For the CDR3, the DNA is TGCAGTGCCCCAACCCAAGAGACCCAGTACTTC. This translates into CSAPTQETQYF.

This clonotype was seen a few times. V gene TRBV7-2 combines with J gene TRBJ2-3; TRBD1 is a possible D gene (6 bases). The length of the CDR3 is 16 residues. CDR1 is SGHTA and CDR2 is FQGNSA in the germline V gene. V lost 5 bases to trimming and J lost 1 base, with 16 bases between them. The CDR3 sequence: CASSQDRTRGTDTQYF. As DNA, the CDR3 is TGTGCCAGCAGCCAGGACAGAACTAGGGGCACAGATACGCAGTATTTT.

This clonotype came up many times. J is TRBJ1-2 and V is TRBV6-2 or TRBV6-3, with no clear D. Trimming pared 6 bases from V and 5 bases from J, leaving 13 bases between. The CDR3 has 13 amino acids. Germline-derived CDR1 and CDR2 are MNHEY and SVGEGT. Written as DNA, the CDR3 is TGTGCCAGCAGAAACGTCCGCCGATATGGCTACACCTTC. It specifies CASRNVRRYGYTF.

This clonotype occurred a few times. The chain carries TRBV9 and TRBJ2-2; the match to TRBD1 covers 8 bases. This CDR3 is built from 16 residues. The trim removed 2 bases at V and 0 bases at J, leaving 3 bases unmatched. In germline, CDR1 is SGDLS, CDR2 YYNGEE. CDR3 sequence reads: CASSVRTGPNTGELFF. The CDR3 coding sequence is TGTGCCAGCAGCGTGAGGACAGGGCCGAACACCGGGGAGCTGTTTTTT.

The chain has TRBV7-9 and TRBJ1-4; TRBD1 is a possible D gene (5 bases). Germline CDR1 reads SEHNR; CDR2 reads FQNEAQ (reference sequence). CDR3 length: 15 residues. V was shortened by 5 bases and J by 3 bases, with 13 bases between the two germline ends. The CDR3 protein is CASSPQWGSNEKLFF. The DNA of the CDR3 is TGTGCCAGCAGCCCACAGTGGGGGTCTAATGAAAAACTGTTTTTT. Together with reference TRBV7-9 and TRBJ1-4, the CDR3 gives the full variable domain: DTGVSQNPRHKITKRGQNVTFRCDPISEHNRLYWYRQTLGQGPEFLTYFQNEAQLEKSRLLSDRFSAERPKGSFSTLEIQRTEQGDSAMYLCASSPQWGSNEKLFFGSGTQLSVL.

In this sample, this clonotype turned up many times. The chain links TRBV25-1 to TRBJ2-7; tentative D call: TRBD1 (6 bases). The germline V and J ends were trimmed by 1 base and 4 bases, with 11 bases remaining between them. The CDR3 totals 14 residues. Germline CDR1 and CDR2: MGHDK and SYGVNS. The CDR3: CASSELGAQYEQYF. CDR3 nucleotides: TGTGCCAGCAGTGAATTGGGGGCACAGTACGAGCAGTACTTC.

This clonotype showed up just a few times. This sequence joins TRBV18 and TRBJ2-5; TRBD2 might be the D (5 bases). This CDR3 is built from 15 residues. Between the trimmed V and J ends, which lost 3 bases and 1 base, there was a span of 12 bases. CDR1 and CDR2 (germline): KGHSH, LQKENI. CDR3 protein: CASSPWWESQETQYF. Written as DNA, the CDR3 is TGTGCCAGCTCACCGTGGTGGGAGAGCCAAGAGACCCAGTACTTC.

The CDR3 sequence: CASRLLRQGGLVYEQYF. CDR3 in DNA: TGTGCCAGCAGACTTCTCCGCCAGGGTGGTCTTGTTTACGAGCAGTACTTC. The chain is built from TRBV6-1 and TRBJ2-7, with a weak D call TRBD1 (5 bases). CDR1 is MNHNS, CDR2 SASEGT, per germline. The V end lost 6 bases, the J end lost 4 bases, and 25 bases lay between the germline ends. This CDR3 region has 17 residues.

The rearrangement uses TRBV12-3 or TRBV12-4 and TRBJ1-5, with 10 bases lining up with TRBD1. This CDR3 contains 15 residues. V was clipped by 6 bases and J by 4 bases; unmatched bases: 6. Written as DNA, the CDR3 is TGTGCCAGCAGCCGAGACAGGGGGCGAAATCAGCCCCAGCATTTT. Residues: CASSRDRGRNQPQHF.

This clonotype appeared a few times. This chain uses TRBV4-3 with TRBJ2-3, with TRBD2 matching over 7 bases. Losses at the gene ends were 2 bases for V and 8 bases for J; bases not matched to a gene: 7. This CDR3 spans 14 amino acids. Germline V gene lookup returns CDR1 LGHNA and CDR2 YSLEER. The CDR3 DNA reads as TGCGCCAGCAGCCAATCCGGGACTACCGGTACGCAGTATTTT. Protein sequence: CASSQSGTTGTQYF.

The chain combines TRBV20-1 with TRBJ2-1; TRBD2 might be the D (5 bases). This CDR3 spans 16 amino acids. V lost 2 bases to trimming and J lost 0 bases, with 14 bases between them. The germline gives CDR1 DFQATT, CDR2 SNEGSKA (reference sequence). In DNA form, the CDR3 reads TGCAGTGCTAGACCCCTGCCAGCGGACTCCTACAATGAGCAGTTCTTC. It specifies CSARPLPADSYNEQFF.

This clonotype was observed a few times. The chain uses TRBV28 and TRBJ2-3; 8 positions agree with TRBD1. The trim removed 7 bases at V and 4 bases at J, leaving 7 bases unmatched. The CDR3 is 14 residues long. The germline gives CDR1 MDHEN, CDR2 SYDVKM. CDR3 sequence (DNA): TGTGCCAGCAACACAGGGGGTCGGTCAGATACGCAGTATTTT. Translating gives CASNTGGRSDTQYF.

The genes are TRBV19 and TRBJ1-1; D not certain. The CDR3 consists of 14 residues. The germline V gene has CDR1 LNHDA and CDR2 SQIVND (reference sequence). V lost 4 bases to trimming and J lost 0 bases, with 9 bases between them. This CDR3 is CASSKTRLNTEAFF. CDR3 bases: TGTGCCAGTAGTAAGACCAGGCTGAACACTGAAGCTTTCTTT.

This clonotype appeared a few times. This chain uses TRBV7-9 with TRBJ2-7, with D unclear. The CDR3 is made up of 13 amino acids. Germline CDR1 is SEHNR and CDR2 is FQNEAQ (reference sequence). V lost 1 base to trimming and J lost 3 bases, with 7 bases between them. CDR3 nucleotide sequence: TGTGCCAGCAGCTTAGTCCTCCACTACGAGCAGTACTTC. Its translation: CASSLVLHYEQYF.

The rearrangement joins TRBV7-8 to TRBJ2-2; 14 nucleotides match TRBD2. The germline gives CDR1 SGHVS, CDR2 FQNEAQ. V shed 4 bases and J 6 bases; nucleotides not matched to a gene: 4. This CDR3 has 16 amino acids. The CDR3 DNA sequence: TGTGCCAGCAGCTCGGGACTAGCGGGAGCCTCCGGGGAGCTGTTTTTT. It specifies CASSSGLAGASGELFF.

The J gene is TRBJ2-5, the V gene TRBV20-1; D is tentatively TRBD1 or TRBD2 (7 bases each). Trimming cost V 6 bases and J 5 bases, with 19 bases left between them. CDR1 and CDR2 from the germline V gene are DFQATT and SNEGSKA (reference sequence). This CDR3 contains 14 residues. The CDR3 DNA follows: TGCAGTGCCAGCTGGGAGGGGGCTGTTGAGACCCAGTACTTC. Its translation is CSASWEGAVETQYF.